One sample yielded the 8 T cell receptor beta chains listed below, sequenced in a study of blood T cell repertoires in COVID-19. Method: immunoSEQ multiplex PCR; TCRdb's copy keeps in-frame clones and lacks some. The sample records more than 80,000 clones, roughly 88% being singletons. Material: peripheral blood. The receptors here all came from a man in his fifties with active COVID-19.

The CDR3 nucleotides read TGTGCCATCAGTGGGCGGACAGGCAGGAGCTCCTACGAGCAGTACTTC. It encodes CAISGRTGRSSYEQYF. This chain uses TRBV10-3 with TRBJ2-7; TRBD1 agrees at 7 bases. CDR1 and CDR2 (germline): ENHRY, SYGVKD. V lost 4 bases to trimming and J lost 0 bases; unmatched junction nucleotides: 9. The CDR3 runs to 16 residues.

About this clone itself: The same CDR3 is also encoded by other DNA sequences in this sample. The J gene is TRBJ2-7, the V gene TRBV7-2, with 7 bases that match TRBD1. The CDR3 contains 14 residues. After removal of 1 base from V and 2 bases from J, the junction contained 2 bases not matched to a gene. Germline V CDR1 and CDR2: SGHTA, FQGNSA. CDR3 DNA: TGTGCCAGCAGCTTAGGGCAGGGGGCCTACGAGCAGTACTTC. This encodes CASSLGQGAYEQYF. The whole variable domain, filled in from reference TRBV7-2 and TRBJ2-7, reads GAGVSQSPSNKVTEKGKDVELRCDPISGHTALYWYRQSLGQGLEFLIYFQGNSAPDKSGLPSDRFSAERTGGSVSTLTIQRTQQEDSAVYLCASSLGQGAYEQYFGPGTRLTVT.

The chain joins TRBV27 to TRBJ1-2, with a weak D call TRBD1 (6 bases). Germline-derived CDR1 and CDR2 are MNHEY and SMNVEV (reference sequence). V dropped 2 bases and J dropped 7 bases, with 14 bases sitting between them. This CDR3 comprises 14 residues. The chain's CDR3 is CASSLQGLRGGYTF. Here the CDR3 DNA reads TGTGCCAGCAGTTTACAGGGGCTTAGGGGTGGCTACACCTTC.

This chain connects TRBV7-2 to TRBJ1-2; D gene ambiguous. V was clipped by 6 bases and J by 2 bases, with 10 bases between them. The CDR3 totals 13 residues. The germline V gene encodes CDR1 SGHTA and CDR2 FQGNSA. CDR3 amino acids: CASSPDKNYGYTF. Here the CDR3 DNA reads TGTGCCAGCAGTCCAGACAAGAACTATGGCTACACCTTC.

The chain links TRBV2 to TRBJ2-1; 10 nucleotides line up with TRBD1. Germline V CDR1 and CDR2: SNHLY, FYNNEI. The V segment lost 6 bases and the J segment 13 bases; nucleotides outside the gene matches: 9. CDR3 length: 13 residues. As DNA, the CDR3 is TGTGCCAGCAGAAGGGACAGGGGTTTTTTACAGTTCTTC. Encoded protein: CASRRDRGFLQFF.

The chain combines TRBV9 with TRBJ2-1, with 10 bases identical to TRBD2. After removal of 7 bases from V and 8 bases from J, the junction contained 9 bases not matched to a gene. The length of the CDR3 is 14 residues. In germline, CDR1 is SGDLS, CDR2 YYNGEE. The CDR3 loop is CASGAGGPSDEQFF. The CDR3 DNA sequence: TGTGCCAGCGGAGCGGGGGGGCCCTCGGATGAGCAGTTCTTC.

The V call is TRBV3-1 (or the pseudogene TRBV3-2), the J call TRBJ2-4; D perhaps matches TRBD1 (6 bases). The V end lost 2 bases, the J end lost 5 bases, and 19 bases lay between the germline ends. CDR1 is LGHDT and CDR2 is YNNKEL in the germline V gene (reference sequence). This CDR3 is 17 amino acids long. The CDR3 loop reads CASSQLWGRGRENIQYF. The CDR3 DNA is TGTGCCAGCAGCCAACTCTGGGGCAGGGGACGGGAAAACATTCAGTACTTC.

The CDR3 DNA is TGTGCCAGCTCACCAGCCGAGGGAGGCTACACCTTC. Its protein product is CASSPAEGGYTF. J is TRBJ1-2 and V is TRBV18; D remains unclear. This CDR3 spans 12 amino acids. CDR1 and CDR2 from the germline V gene are KGHSH and LQKENI. Trimming removed 2 bases from V and 8 bases from J, with 9 bases in between. Based on the CDR3 plus reference TRBV18 and TRBJ1-2, the full variable domain is NAGVMQNPRHLVRRRGQEARLRCSPMKGHSHVYWYRQLPEEGLKFMVYLQKENIIDESGMPKERFSAEFPKEGPSILRIQQVVRGDSAAYFCASSPAEGGYTFGSGTRLTVV.